This entry lists 10 T cell receptor beta chains sequenced from one sample in a study of cytomegalovirus exposure and HLA in healthy donors. Researchers ran the PCR with 60 Vbeta and 13 Jbeta primers. Some clones are missing from TCRdb's copy, which holds only in-frame ones; the method was immunoSEQ multiplex PCR. The sample consists of approximately 170,000 clones, more than 70% of them appearing once. The sample consisted of PBMCs. Source of these receptors: a man younger than 45 in good health and CMV-seropositive.

The rearrangement uses TRBV7-6 and TRBJ2-7; tentatively, D is TRBD2 (5 bases). CDR3 size: 13 residues. V was pared by 7 bases and J by 9 bases, with 19 bases between. CDR1 and CDR2 (germline): SGHVS, FNYEAQ. DNA of the CDR3: TGTGCCAGCACCCGTGGACCGGGGATGGTGCAGTACTTC. Translation gives CASTRGPGMVQYF.

V is TRBV11-2 and J is TRBJ2-5; perhaps TRBD2 as D (6 bases). CDR1 is SGHAT, CDR2 FQNNGV, per germline. This CDR3 comprises 17 residues. V lost 1 base to trimming and J lost 5 bases, with 20 bases between them. The CDR3 protein is CASSLAPGIRGLETQYF. The DNA for the CDR3 is TGTGCCAGCAGCTTAGCCCCGGGGATCCGGGGGTTGGAGACCCAGTACTTC.

This chain links TRBV5-1 with TRBJ2-3; D is perhaps TRBD2 (6 bases). The CDR3 contains 18 residues. The germline V and J ends were trimmed by 4 bases and 0 bases, with 21 bases remaining between them. Germline CDR1 SGHRS, CDR2 YFSETQ. CDR3 DNA: TGCGCCAGCAGCCTAGACGGACCGGGACTTCTTAGCACAGATACGCAGTATTTT. Residues: CASSLDGPGLLSTDTQYF.

This clone has more than one count but fewer than ten. The CDR3 is CSAINTETYEQYF. The CDR3 bases are TGCAGCGCCATTAACACAGAGACCTACGAGCAGTACTTC. The chain employs TRBV29-1 and TRBJ2-7, with D uncertain. Trimming cost V 7 bases and J 2 bases, with 15 bases left between them. CDR3 length equals 13 residues. The germline gives CDR1 SQVTM, CDR2 ANQGSEA.

This sequence joins TRBV19 and TRBJ1-2; D is possibly TRBD1 (6 bases). V was shortened by 2 bases and J by 8 bases, with 15 bases between the two germline ends. The CDR3 spans 14 residues. Germline V gene data show CDR1 as LNHDA and CDR2 as SQIVND (reference sequence). As DNA, the CDR3 is TGTGCCAGTAGTATACCTCCAGGGGAACAAGGCTACACCTTC. Its translation is CASSIPPGEQGYTF. The variable domain in full, with the rest retrieved from reference TRBV19 and TRBJ1-2, is DGGITQSPKYLFRKEGQNVTLSCEQNLNHDAMYWYRQDPGQGLRLIYYSQIVNDFQKGDIAEGYSVSREKKESFPLTVTSAQKNPTAFYLCASSIPPGEQGYTFGSGTRLTVV.

The gene calls are TRBV28 and TRBJ1-2; 7 bases align to TRBD1. The CDR3 is 14 amino acids. Germline V gives CDR1 MDHEN, CDR2 SYDVKM. V lost 6 bases, J lost 2 bases, and 6 bases stayed unmatched. In DNA form, the CDR3 reads TGTGCCAGCAGCGAGGGGGCGACCAACTATGGCTACACCTTC. It translates to CASSEGATNYGYTF.

The chain links TRBV7-7 to TRBJ2-2; D perhaps matches TRBD2 (5 bases). Germline CDR1 and CDR2: SSHAT and FNYEAQ (reference sequence). This CDR3 is 14 amino acids long. The CDR3 DNA sequence: TGTGCTAGCTCGGGGTTCAAAGGATCCGGGGAGCTGTTTTTT. This translates into CASSGFKGSGELFF.

The chain uses TRBV30 and TRBJ1-2; possibly TRBD1 for D (6 bases). Looked up from germline, CDR1 is GTSNPN and CDR2 is SVGIG (reference sequence). The V gene lost 0 bases and the J gene lost 8 bases, with 13 bases spanning the gap. The CDR3 covers 13 residues. CDR3 DNA sequence: TGTGCCTGGAGTGTAGGGGGTCGAGGAGGCTACACCTTC. The encoded protein is CAWSVGGRGGYTF.

This clone turned up a few times. Mismatch with germline at one junction end may stem from a read error. The J gene is TRBJ2-1, the V gene TRBV28; TRBD2 agrees at 13 bases. The germline V gene has CDR1 MDHEN and CDR2 SYDVKM. The CDR3 consists of 13 residues. In nucleotides, the CDR3 is TGTGCCAGCAGTTTGCCCACTACTAGCGGGGGGGTCTTC. Its translation: CASSLPTTSGGVF. Combining the CDR3 with reference TRBV28 and TRBJ2-1 gives the whole variable domain DVKVTQSSRYLVKRTGEKVFLECVQDMDHENMFWYRQDPGLGLRLIYFSYDVKMKEKGDIPEGYSVSREKKERFSLILESASTNQTSMYLCASSLPTTSGGVFGPGTRLTVL.

The rearrangement joins TRBV14 to TRBJ2-6; D not certain. This CDR3 has 16 amino acids. The germline V gene encodes CDR1 SGHDN and CDR2 FVKESK. V shed 2 bases and J shed 0 bases, with 8 bases lying between them. CDR3 nucleotides: TGTGCCAGCAGCCAAAATCCGTACTCTGGGGCCAACGTCCTGACTTTC. It is translated as CASSQNPYSGANVLTF.